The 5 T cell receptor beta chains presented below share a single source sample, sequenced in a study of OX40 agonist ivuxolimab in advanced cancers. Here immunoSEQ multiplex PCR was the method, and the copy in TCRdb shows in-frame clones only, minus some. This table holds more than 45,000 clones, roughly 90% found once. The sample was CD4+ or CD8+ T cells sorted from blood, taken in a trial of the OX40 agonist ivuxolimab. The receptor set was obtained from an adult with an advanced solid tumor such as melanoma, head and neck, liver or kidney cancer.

CDR3 region: CASSITSGRHREQFF. The CDR3 DNA reads as TGTGCCAGCAGTATAACTAGCGGGAGACACCGGGAGCAGTTCTTC. This chain links TRBV27 with TRBJ2-1; TRBD2 aligns across 11 bases. The CDR3 spans 15 residues. The ends lost 5 bases at V and 10 bases at J; junction bases unmatched: 10. Germline-derived CDR1 and CDR2 are MNHEY and SMNVEV (reference sequence).

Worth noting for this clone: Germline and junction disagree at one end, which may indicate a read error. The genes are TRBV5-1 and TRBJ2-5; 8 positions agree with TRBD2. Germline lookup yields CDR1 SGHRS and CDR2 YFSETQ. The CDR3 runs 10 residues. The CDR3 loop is CASSPGRGNF. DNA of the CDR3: TGCGCCAGCAGCCCCGGGAGGGGTAACTTC.

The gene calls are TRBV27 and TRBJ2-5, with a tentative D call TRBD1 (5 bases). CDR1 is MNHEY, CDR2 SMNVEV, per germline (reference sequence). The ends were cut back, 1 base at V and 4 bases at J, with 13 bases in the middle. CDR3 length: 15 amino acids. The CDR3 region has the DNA TGTGCCAGCAGTTTATTGGGGCAGGGTGGAGAGACCCAGTACTTC. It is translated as CASSLLGQGGETQYF.

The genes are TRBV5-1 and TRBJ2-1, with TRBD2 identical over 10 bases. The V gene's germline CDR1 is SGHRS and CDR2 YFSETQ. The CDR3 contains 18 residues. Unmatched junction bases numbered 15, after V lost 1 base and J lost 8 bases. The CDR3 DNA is TGCGCCAGCAGCTTGACTTCTGGGCTAGCGGGAGTGAACTATGAGCAGTTCTTC. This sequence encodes CASSLTSGLAGVNYEQFF. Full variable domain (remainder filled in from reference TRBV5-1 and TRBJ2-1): KAGVTQTPRYLIKTRGQQVTLSCSPISGHRSVSWYQQTPGQGLQFLFEYFSETQRNKGNFPGRFSGRQFSNSRSEMNVSTLELGDSALYLCASSLTSGLAGVNYEQFFGPGTRLTVL.

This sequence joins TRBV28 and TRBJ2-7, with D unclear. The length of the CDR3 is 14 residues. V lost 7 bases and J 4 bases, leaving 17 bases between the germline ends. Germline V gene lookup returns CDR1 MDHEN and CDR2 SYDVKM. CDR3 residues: CASTSGQTPYEQYF. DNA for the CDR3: TGTGCCAGCACCTCGGGTCAGACACCTTACGAGCAGTACTTC.